Shown below are 8 T cell receptor beta chains from a single sample sequenced in a study of CXCR3-negative and CXCR3-positive naive CD8 T cells. UMI-labeled TRB cDNA libraries were prepared by 5' RACE. TCRdb reanalyzed the 5' RACE reads and collapses them to one entry per CDR3 protein, without DNA. The sample yields tens of thousands of distinct CDR3 sequences, of which the top ten take up under 15%. Sequenced sample: memory CD8+ T cells from blood. The receptor set was obtained from a human donor in good health. Some clones in this sample may be carry-over from other donors' samples.

This rearrangement joins TRBV7-8 to TRBJ2-7; TCRdb's D gene call, TRBD1, goes unchecked for lack of DNA. The CDR3 covers 16 residues. Per the germline V gene, CDR1 is SGHVS and CDR2 is FQNEAQ. The CDR3 is CASSPPIGGASYEQYF.

The chain links TRBV20-1 to TRBJ1-2; no DNA is available, so the TRBD1 call from TCRdb remains unchecked. The germline CDR1 and CDR2 sequences are DFQATT and SNEGSKA (reference sequence). The CDR3 totals 14 residues. CDR3 sequence reads: CSARVFPGNYGYTF.

CDR3 in amino acids: CASSLSSLNEQFF. The rearrangement links TRBV7-9 to TRBJ2-1. This CDR3 contains 13 residues. Germline-derived CDR1 and CDR2 are SEHNR and FQNEAQ (reference sequence).

V is TRBV6-5 and J is TRBJ1-1; the TCRdb call, TRBD1, lacks DNA for checking. Germline CDR1 and CDR2: MNHEY and SVGAGI. This CDR3 is 12 amino acids long. The CDR3 loop is CASSGTGAEAFF.

The chain joins TRBV6-6 to TRBJ1-5; TCRdb gives TRBD1 as the D gene, but with no DNA this cannot be confirmed. The germline gives CDR1 MNHNY, CDR2 SVGAGI (reference sequence). The length of the CDR3 is 17 residues. The CDR3 here is CASSYPQETGFNQPQHF.

The genes are TRBV20-1 and TRBJ2-5; TCRdb's D call, TRBD1, is unchecked because there is no DNA. Per the germline V gene, CDR1 is DFQATT and CDR2 is SNEGSKA (reference sequence). This CDR3 is 13 amino acids long. The CDR3 protein is CSATGDNEETQYF.

This rearrangement joins TRBV6-2 or TRBV6-3 to TRBJ1-1. The CDR3 consists of 14 residues. Germline V CDR1 and CDR2: MNHEY, SVGEGT. The CDR3: CASERTEKNTEAFF.

V is TRBV6-5 and J is TRBJ2-1; TCRdb lists TRBD1, though no DNA is available to test this call. The CDR3 sequence is 15 residues long. Germline V CDR1 and CDR2: MNHEY, SVGAGI. CDR3 amino acids: CASSGGDREVDEQFF.